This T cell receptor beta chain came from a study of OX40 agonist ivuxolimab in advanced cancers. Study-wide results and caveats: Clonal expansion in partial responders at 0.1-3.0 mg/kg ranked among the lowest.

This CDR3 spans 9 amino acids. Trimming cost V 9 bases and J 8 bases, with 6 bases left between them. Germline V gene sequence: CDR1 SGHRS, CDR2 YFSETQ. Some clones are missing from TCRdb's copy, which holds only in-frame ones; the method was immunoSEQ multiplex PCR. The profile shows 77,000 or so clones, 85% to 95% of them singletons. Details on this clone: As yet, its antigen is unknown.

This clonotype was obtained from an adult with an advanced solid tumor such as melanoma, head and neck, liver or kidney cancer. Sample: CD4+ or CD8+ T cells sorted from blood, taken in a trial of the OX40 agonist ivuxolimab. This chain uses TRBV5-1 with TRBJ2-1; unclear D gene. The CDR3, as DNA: TGCGCCATATGGGATGAGCAGTTCTTC. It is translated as CAIWDEQFF.